These T cell receptor beta chains were read from a single sample in a study of cytomegalovirus exposure and HLA in healthy donors. Method: immunoSEQ multiplex PCR; TCRdb's copy keeps in-frame clones and lacks some. The data contain some 160,000 clones, 65% to 85% of them singletons. The specimen sequenced was PBMCs. These receptors were obtained from a male donor in good health and CMV-seropositive. The CDR3 runs from the conserved cysteine through the conserved F or W. Fields, in order: V gene, J gene, D gene, clone size, CDR3 protein, CDR3 DNA. The D gene is left open where the match is weak. Size is omitted from some rows. Given values are once, few, many or a class for expanded clones.

TRBV11-2	TRBJ2-5	.	.	CASSLDRETQYF	TGTGCCAGCAGCTTAGACAGGGAGACCCAGTACTTC
TRBV7-9	TRBJ2-7	.	.	CSSSPRDSWAPEQYF	TGTTCCAGCAGCCCCAGGGACTCCTGGGCGCCCGAGCAGTACTTC
TRBV27	TRBJ2-1	TRBD2	once	CASSLATSGTYNEQFF	TGTGCCAGCAGTTTGGCCACTAGCGGTACCTACAATGAGCAGTTCTTC
TRBV11-2	TRBJ2-2	TRBD2	.	CASRRLAGVRFGELFF	TGTGCCAGCAGACGCTTAGCGGGAGTAAGATTCGGGGAGCTGTTTTTT
TRBV11-3	TRBJ2-5	.	.	CASSPEIMGGSPQYF	TGTGCCAGCAGCCCAGAGATTATGGGAGGTTCCCCGCAGTACTTC
TRBV6-7	TRBJ2-7	.	few	CASSYPRGSAYEQYF	TGTGCCAGCAGTTACCCCCGGGGTAGCGCGTACGAGCAGTACTTC
TRBV7-3	TRBJ2-2	TRBD1	.	CASSPIDRGVAGELFF	TGTGCCAGCAGCCCTATAGACAGGGGGGTCGCCGGGGAGCTGTTTTTT
TRBV11-3	TRBJ2-2	.	.	CASSPDSPNTGELFF	TGTGCCAGCAGCCCGGACAGTCCGAACACCGGGGAGCTGTTTTTT
TRBV5-8	TRBJ2-1	TRBD2	.	CASSLGASGSYNEQFF	TGTGCCAGCAGCTTGGGGGCTAGCGGGAGCTACAATGAGCAGTTCTTC
TRBV10-3	TRBJ2-7	TRBD1	.	CAITLSIGDRNEQYF	TGTGCCATCACTCTAAGTATTGGGGACAGGAACGAGCAGTACTTC
TRBV6-1	TRBJ2-5	.	.	CASTRQDSETQYF	TGTGCCAGCACCAGACAGGACAGCGAGACCCAGTACTTC
TRBV9	TRBJ2-1	.	.	CASSVVAYEQFF	TGTGCCAGCAGCGTAGTGGCTTATGAGCAGTTCTTC
TRBV25-1	TRBJ2-7	TRBD1	.	CASSEWNRGDEQYF	TGTGCCAGCAGTGAATGGAACAGGGGCGACGAGCAGTACTTC
TRBV28	TRBJ2-2	TRBD2	.	CASSLRLTSENTGELFF	TGTGCCAGCAGTTTACGCCTGACTAGCGAGAACACCGGGGAGCTGTTTTTT
TRBV5-1	TRBJ2-3	.	.	CASSLVEGTDTQYF	TGCGCCAGCAGCTTGGTTGAGGGCACAGATACGCAGTATTTT
TRBV5-4	TRBJ2-7	.	.	CASSLGGTSSYEQYF	TGTGCCAGCAGTCTGGGGGGTACCAGCTCCTACGAGCAGTACTTC
TRBV19	TRBJ1-1	.	.	CASRRRVDGTEAFF	TGTGCCAGTAGACGGAGGGTTGACGGCACTGAAGCTTTCTTT
TRBV19	TRBJ1-1	.	.	CASSIGGPGWNEAFF	TGTGCCAGTAGTATAGGGGGTCCGGGATGGAATGAAGCTTTCTTT
TRBV30	TRBJ2-2	.	.	CAWIARLDNTGELFF	TGTGCCTGGATAGCGCGACTAGATAACACCGGGGAGCTGTTTTTT
TRBV11-2	TRBJ1-2	TRBD1	.	CASSLDGQGFFSNYGYTF	TGTGCCAGCAGCTTAGATGGACAGGGGTTTTTCTCTAACTATGGCTACACCTTC
TRBV6-1	TRBJ2-2	TRBD1	.	CASRQGASTGELFF	TGTGCCAGCAGACAGGGGGCCTCCACCGGGGAGCTGTTTTTT
TRBV28	TRBJ2-7	.	.	CASSFSGNEQYF	TGTGCCAGCAGTTTTTCAGGGAACGAGCAGTACTTC
TRBV11-2	TRBJ2-1	.	.	CASSTLGGHNEQFF	TGTGCCAGCAGTACCCTTGGCGGGCACAATGAGCAGTTCTTC
TRBV10-3	TRBJ1-3	.	.	CAISVGASNTIYF	TGTGCCATCAGTGTGGGGGCCTCAAACACCATATATTTT
TRBV27	TRBJ2-6	TRBD1	.	CASTTQGARTGANVLTF	TGTGCCAGCACTACTCAGGGGGCACGGACTGGGGCCAACGTCCTGACTTTC
TRBV5-6	TRBJ2-7	TRBD2	.	CASSPIGLAESYEQYF	TGTGCCAGCAGCCCCATAGGACTAGCGGAATCCTACGAGCAGTACTTC
TRBV20-1	TRBJ2-4	TRBD1	.	CSAPRGNIQYF	TGCAGTGCGCCCAGGGGGAACATTCAGTACTTC
TRBV7-9	TRBJ2-2	.	.	CSSSLSRAGAGELFF	TGTTCCAGCAGCTTATCGAGGGCCGGGGCCGGGGAGCTGTTTTTT
TRBV7-2	TRBJ2-2	TRBD1	.	CATTRGQEHTGELFF	TGTGCCACCACCAGGGGACAGGAGCACACCGGGGAGCTGTTTTTT
TRBV14	TRBJ1-2	.	.	CASSQEPRGYTF	TGTGCCAGCAGCCAAGAGCCACGGGGCTACACCTTC
TRBV19	TRBJ2-1	TRBD2	.	CASSTSGSSYNEQFF	TGTGCCAGTAGTACGAGCGGGAGTTCCTACAATGAGCAGTTCTTC
TRBV10-3	TRBJ2-1	TRBD2	.	CAISTPGTSVSREEQFF	TGTGCCATCAGTACCCCCGGGACTAGCGTGAGTCGGGAAGAGCAGTTCTTC
TRBV7-9	TRBJ1-1	.	few	CASSYHSLSAFF	TGTGCCAGCAGCTACCACAGCTTGAGTGCTTTCTTT
TRBV11-2	TRBJ2-1	.	.	CASIHWSLALYNEQFF	TGTGCCAGCATCCATTGGTCCCTAGCGCTTTACAATGAGCAGTTCTTC
TRBV29-1	TRBJ2-7	TRBD1	.	CSARQGASGEQYF	TGCAGCGCCAGACAGGGGGCGAGTGGCGAGCAGTACTTC
TRBV10-1	TRBJ2-6	TRBD2	.	CASSHQTWGLAGASGANVLTF	TGCGCCAGCAGCCACCAAACTTGGGGGCTAGCGGGAGCTAGTGGGGCCAACGTCCTGACTTTC
TRBV12-5	TRBJ2-5	TRBD1	.	CASGPGQGRQTQYF	TGTGCTAGTGGCCCCGGACAGGGGAGACAGACCCAGTACTTC
TRBV5-1	TRBJ2-7	TRBD1	.	CASSEGQYYEQYF	TGCGCCAGCAGCGAGGGACAGTACTACGAGCAGTACTTC
TRBV27	TRBJ2-7	TRBD2	.	CASSPKTSGSYEQYF	TGTGCCAGCAGTCCGAAGACTAGCGGGTCCTACGAGCAGTACTTC
TRBV9	TRBJ2-1	TRBD2	.	CASRSIAGGPLDEQFF	TGTGCCAGCAGAAGTATAGCGGGAGGGCCTTTGGATGAGCAGTTCTTC
TRBV12-5	TRBJ2-7	.	once	CASAPRLSTYEQYF	TGTGCTAGTGCCCCCCGGTTATCTACCTACGAGCAGTACTTC
TRBV2	TRBJ2-5	TRBD2	.	CASRGLTYQETQYF	TGTGCCAGCAGGGGACTAACGTACCAAGAGACCCAGTACTTC
TRBV19	TRBJ1-5	TRBD1	.	CASSISGRDRPQPQHF	TGTGCCAGTAGTATAAGTGGAAGGGACAGGCCTCAGCCCCAGCATTTT
TRBV6-5	TRBJ2-1	.	.	CASSYGESSYNEQFF	TGTGCCAGCAGTTACGGGGAGAGCTCCTACAATGAGCAGTTCTTC
TRBV7-3	TRBJ1-2	.	.	CASSFSVTPTGYTF	TGTGCCAGCAGCTTCTCCGTCACTCCAACTGGCTACACCTTC
TRBV15	TRBJ2-7	.	.	CATSSNAAPSSYEQYF	TGTGCCACCAGCTCCAACGCGGCCCCGTCGAGCTACGAGCAGTACTTC
TRBV11-3	TRBJ1-1	TRBD1	.	CASSSRTGEEAFF	TGTGCCAGCAGCTCCCGGACAGGGGAAGAAGCTTTCTTT
TRBV28	TRBJ1-2	.	.	CASSFNPPGTNYGYTF	TGTGCCAGCAGTTTCAATCCCCCAGGCACTAACTATGGCTACACCTTC
TRBV6-5	TRBJ1-2	TRBD1	.	CASSTGGNFDYGYTF	TGTGCCAGCAGTACAGGGGGGAATTTTGACTATGGCTACACCTTC
TRBV4-3	TRBJ2-3	TRBD2	.	CASSQDIAGGTDTQYF	TGCGCCAGCAGCCAAGATATAGCGGGGGGCACAGATACGCAGTATTTT
TRBV4-3	TRBJ2-7	TRBD2	.	CASSPGLAVYEQYF	TGCGCCAGCAGCCCGGGACTAGCGGTCTACGAGCAGTACTTC
TRBV6-6	TRBJ2-2	TRBD1	.	CASSWGQEKAFGELFF	TGTGCCAGCAGTTGGGGACAGGAAAAGGCATTCGGGGAGCTGTTTTTT
TRBV14	TRBJ2-7	.	.	CASSQRRAFSYEQYF	TGTGCCAGCAGCCAAAGAAGAGCTTTTTCCTACGAGCAGTACTTC
TRBV29-1	TRBJ2-7	TRBD1	.	CSVEDLQGQGIYEQYF	TGCAGCGTTGAAGATCTTCAGGGACAGGGTATCTACGAGCAGTACTTC